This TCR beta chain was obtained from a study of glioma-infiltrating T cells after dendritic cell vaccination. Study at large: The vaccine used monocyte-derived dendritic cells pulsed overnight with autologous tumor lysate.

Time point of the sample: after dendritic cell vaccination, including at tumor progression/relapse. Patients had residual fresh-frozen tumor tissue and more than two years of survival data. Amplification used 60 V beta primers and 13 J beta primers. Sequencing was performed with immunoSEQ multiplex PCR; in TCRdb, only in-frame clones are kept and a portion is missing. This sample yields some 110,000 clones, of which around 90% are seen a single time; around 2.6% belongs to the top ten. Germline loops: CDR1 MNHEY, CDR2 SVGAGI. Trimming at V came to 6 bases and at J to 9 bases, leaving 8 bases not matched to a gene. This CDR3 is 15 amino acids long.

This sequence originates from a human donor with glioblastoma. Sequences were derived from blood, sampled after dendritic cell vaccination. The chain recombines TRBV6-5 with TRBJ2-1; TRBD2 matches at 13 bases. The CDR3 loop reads CASRSLAGGPTEQFF. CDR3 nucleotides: TGTGCCAGCAGGTCACTAGCGGGAGGGCCCACTGAGCAGTTCTTC.